The present TCR beta chain was sequenced within a study of post-analysis software for immune sequencing data. As for the study in general: Relapsing-remitting, secondary progressive and progressive-relapsing multiple sclerosis were all included among the disease courses.

Looked up from germline, CDR1 is SGHKS and CDR2 is YYEKEE (reference sequence). The length of the CDR3 is 13 residues. V lost 3 bases and J 3 bases, leaving 10 bases between the germline ends. This clonotype was observed a handful of times. Its antigen is as yet unknown. Libraries were made from TCR beta cDNA, and they carried unique molecular identifiers. T cells, about 0.95 to 10 million of them, yielded 500,000 or so cDNA molecules. TCRdb re-called the PCR reads with MiXCR, one entry per CDR3 protein. This table holds 700,000 to 900,000 distinct CDR3 sequences, 46% found once. Findings of the study overall: Same-batch samples co-clustered strongly by F measure. About 5 TRBV segments were significantly more frequent in patients than in controls. TRBV5-6, TRBV5-1 and TRBV20-1 were among these segments. Significantly lower normalized Chao1 diversity was found in patients with multiple sclerosis relative to controls.

This clonotype was obtained from a girl under 18 with multiple sclerosis. Sequencing was performed on blood. The gene calls are TRBV5-5 and TRBJ2-7; tentative D call: TRBD1 (6 bases). The CDR3 coding sequence is TGTGCCAGCAGCTGGACAGCGAACTACGAGCAGTACTTC. It specifies CASSWTANYEQYF.